The 16 T cell receptor beta chains below all came from one sample that was sequenced in a study of T cell repertoires in ileal Crohn's disease. The table came from immunoSEQ multiplex PCR; TCRdb's copy has only in-frame clones and leaves some out. The repertoire has roughly 29,000 clones, roughly 75% of them found once; the top ten carry about 20%. Material for sequencing was ileal tissue. The receptors were sampled from an adult with Crohn's disease.

The V and J genes are TRBV5-4 and TRBJ2-7; TRBD1 matches 9 bases. With V trimmed by 5 bases and J by 6 bases, 9 bases remained unmatched. CDR1 SGHNT and CDR2 YYREEE come from the germline V gene (reference sequence). The CDR3 is 14 residues long. The CDR3 loop reads CASSSGTGFAEQYF. In DNA, the CDR3 is TGTGCCAGCAGTTCCGGGACAGGGTTCGCCGAGCAGTACTTC.

The chain has TRBV5-1 and TRBJ2-1; TRBD1 matches at 8 bases. Germline CDR1 is SGHRS and CDR2 is YFSETQ. The junction had 6 bases not matched to a gene; V was cut back by 3 bases and J by 4 bases. The CDR3 runs to 15 residues. CDR3 residues: CASSSAGTGYNEQFF. The CDR3 DNA reads TGCGCCAGCAGCTCAGCCGGGACAGGATACAATGAGCAGTTCTTC. The full variable domain, with the rest looked up from reference TRBV5-1 and TRBJ2-1, is KAGVTQTPRYLIKTRGQQVTLSCSPISGHRSVSWYQQTPGQGLQFLFEYFSETQRNKGNFPGRFSGRQFSNSRSEMNVSTLELGDSALYLCASSSAGTGYNEQFFGPGTRLTVL.

The chain uses TRBV7-2 and TRBJ2-1; D is unclear. This CDR3 has 14 amino acids. Germline V gene sequence: CDR1 SGHTA, CDR2 FQGNSA. Trimming took 3 bases from V and 10 from J, leaving 16 bases between them. The CDR3 reads CASSFGYLSGEQFF. The DNA of the CDR3 is TGTGCCAGCAGCTTTGGTTACCTTTCAGGCGAGCAGTTCTTC.

The V and J genes are TRBV30 and TRBJ1-2, with 8 bases that match TRBD1. The germline gives CDR1 GTSNPN, CDR2 SVGIG (reference sequence). The V and J ends lost 1 base and 4 bases, in that order; junction bases with no gene match: 5. The CDR3 sequence is 14 residues long. CDR3 in DNA: TGTGCCTGGAGTGCAGGGGGCTTGAGCTATGGCTACACCTTC. Residues: CAWSAGGLSYGYTF.

The chain combines TRBV27 with TRBJ2-7, with D uncertain. Trimming took 2 bases from V and 0 from J, leaving 5 bases between them. This CDR3 is built from 13 residues. CDR1 is MNHEY and CDR2 is SMNVEV in the germline V gene (reference sequence). The CDR3 DNA is TGTGCCAGCAGTTTAGGCAACTCCTACGAGCAGTACTTC. This codes for CASSLGNSYEQYF.

This clone occurred a few times. The genes are TRBV13 and TRBJ2-7; possibly TRBD2 for D (7 bases). CDR3 length: 12 amino acids. Trimming shortened V by 4 bases and J by 7 bases, and 11 bases separated the two germline ends. The germline V gene has CDR1 PRHDT and CDR2 FYEKMQ (reference sequence). This CDR3 is CASSSRGGEQYF. As DNA, the CDR3 is TGTGCCAGCAGCTCAAGGGGGGGAGAGCAGTACTTC.

The V call is TRBV29-1, the J call TRBJ1-3; D gene ambiguous. Germline values: CDR1 SQVTM, CDR2 ANQGSEA. The CDR3 extends over 13 amino acids. V dropped 4 bases and J dropped 0 bases, with 7 bases sitting between them. CDR3 sequence reads: CSVASSSGNTIYF. The CDR3 DNA reads as TGCAGCGTTGCAAGTAGCTCTGGAAACACCATATATTTT.

The V gene is TRBV19, the J gene TRBJ1-4, with TRBD1 as a possible D gene (5 bases). Trimming left V 3 bases short and J 10 bases short, with 27 bases between. From germline, CDR1 is LNHDA and CDR2 SQIVND (reference sequence). CDR3 length: 18 residues. CDR3 sequence (DNA): TGTGCCAGTAGTATCGATCAGGGAATAAGGGCTGCGGAGGGAAAACTGTTTTTT. Translation: CASSIDQGIRAAEGKLFF.

J is TRBJ2-1 and V is TRBV4-1; D uncertain. The CDR3 has 13 amino acids. Germline V gene sequence: CDR1 MGHRA, CDR2 YSYEKL. Trimming cost V 4 bases and J 0 bases, with 4 bases left between them. DNA for the CDR3: TGCGCCAGCAGCCTGGCCTCCTACAATGAGCAGTTCTTC. Its translation is CASSLASYNEQFF.

This chain connects TRBV19 to TRBJ2-2; TRBD2 agrees at 7 bases. The CDR3 runs 13 residues. Germline V CDR1 and CDR2: LNHDA, SQIVND (reference sequence). The V segment lost 9 bases and the J segment 8 bases; nucleotides outside the gene matches: 9. CDR3 coding DNA: TGTGCCAGGACTCTGGTGCGGGGGGGGGAGCTGTTTTTT. It is translated as CARTLVRGGELFF.

The DNA of the CDR3 is TGCGCCAGCAGCTTGGCGGTCGGGACAGGGGGAGCCTACGAGCAGTACTTC. Its translation: CASSLAVGTGGAYEQYF. V usage is TRBV5-1 and J usage is TRBJ2-7; 11 nucleotides match TRBD1. Germline V lookup: CDR1 SGHRS, CDR2 YFSETQ. This CDR3 is built from 17 residues. V dropped 0 bases and J dropped 2; count of bases not matched to a gene: 7.

This clone is classed as medium-sized. V gene TRBV7-2 combines with J gene TRBJ1-2; D is perhaps TRBD1 (6 bases). V was shortened by 1 base and J by 8 bases, with 11 bases between the two germline ends. The CDR3 is 13 amino acids. The germline V gene has CDR1 SGHTA and CDR2 FQGNSA. CDR3 residues: CASSLDWGRGYTF. The CDR3 nucleotides are TGTGCCAGCAGCTTAGATTGGGGGCGCGGCTACACCTTC.

The chain joins TRBV7-9 to TRBJ2-2; 11 bases match TRBD2. Germline V gene lookup returns CDR1 SEHNR and CDR2 FQNEAQ (reference sequence). The ends lost 4 bases at V and 6 bases at J; junction bases unmatched: 7. The CDR3 runs to 16 residues. The CDR3 nucleotides read TGTGCCAGCAGCTCAACTAGCGGGAGAAGGGCCGGGGAGCTGTTTTTT. The encoded protein is CASSSTSGRRAGELFF.

The chain recombines TRBV7-6 with TRBJ2-7, with D possibly TRBD1 on 6 matching bases. Per the germline V gene, CDR1 is SGHVS and CDR2 is FNYEAQ. V gave up 5 bases and J gave up 2 bases, with 16 bases separating them. There are 15 residues in the CDR3. In DNA form, the CDR3 reads TGTGCCAGCAGCCCCGCGGCCAGGGGAACCTACGAGCAGTACTTC. Protein: CASSPAARGTYEQYF.

The chain links TRBV11-2 to TRBJ2-7; 9 bases match TRBD2. In germline, CDR1 is SGHAT, CDR2 FQNNGV. Trimming at V came to 4 bases and at J to 7 bases, leaving 8 bases not matched to a gene. The CDR3 is 14 residues long. CDR3 protein: CASSSLAGAREQYF. The DNA of the CDR3 is TGTGCCAGCAGCTCGTTAGCGGGAGCTCGGGAGCAGTACTTC.

The genes are TRBV7-2 and TRBJ2-5; D might be TRBD2 (6 bases). The tail of the sequence fits TRBJ2-7 better, so the J call may be wrong. The CDR3 is made up of 15 amino acids. Germline V lookup: CDR1 SGHTA, CDR2 FQGNSA. CDR3 coding DNA: TGTGCCAGCAGCTTAGAGGCGGGGAGCTCCTACGAGCAGTACTTC. Encoded protein: CASSLEAGSSYEQYF.